This T cell receptor beta chain was captured in a study of shared clonotypes between healthy human individuals. Germline CDR1 reads LNHDA; CDR2 reads SQIVND (reference sequence). V lost 5 bases and J 4 bases, leaving 6 bases between the germline ends. The CDR3 totals 11 residues. Study results and caveats: The authors sampled blood alone, and tissue repertoires likely differ. Some clonotypes were shared by all four sorted-subset donors, while others were not shared. The non-shared ones had lower generation probabilities than the shared ones.

Adult donors, all healthy and HIV-negative, had no recent acute infections or vaccinations. CD45RA-negative memory and CD45RA+ naive subsets were split from the CD4+ cells. Comments on this clone: What it binds is not known. Additional DNA sequences in this sample encode the identical CDR3.

The repertoire was sequenced with immunoSEQ multiplex PCR; TCRdb's copy has only in-frame clones and lacks some. The data hold approximately 2.5 million clones, with 93% observed a single time. V and J are TRBV19 and TRBJ2-7, with D uncertain. The receptor was derived from a man aged 18 to 29 in good health. Some clones in this sample may be carry-over from other donors' samples. The specimen sequenced was naive CD4+ T cells from PBMCs. Stated subset: CD45RA+ positively selected. The chain's CDR3 is CASSVGYEQYF. CDR3 in DNA: TGTGCCAGTAGTGTGGGGTACGAGCAGTACTTC.